This TCR beta chain originates from a study of ipilimumab plus nivolumab after autologous stem cell transplantation. Study in general: Typical patient got a few ipilimumab doses and roughly eight nivolumab doses (median). The DLBCL cohort had primary refractory and relapsed disease, with 18-month progression-free survival of about 86% and 29%.

Overall study findings and caveats: The authors say TCR, Treg and microbiome findings warrant further study.

This clone was observed a handful of times. The antigen remains unidentified. Checkpoint therapy with ipilimumab 1 mg/kg began 14 to 28 days after transplant. Sequencing used immunoSEQ multiplex PCR; TCRdb keeps in-frame clones, though not all of them. The sample has some 17,000 clones; less than 75% are singletons. This CDR3 has 16 residues. The germline V gene encodes CDR1 MNHEY and CDR2 SMNVEV (reference sequence). The V end was cut by 6 bases, the J end by 6 bases, with 18 bases between. Specimen: PBMCs, collected in a trial of ipilimumab plus nivolumab as post-transplant consolidation. The chain carries TRBV27 and TRBJ1-6; perhaps TRBD1 as D (5 bases). This TCR derives from a male donor with diffuse large B-cell lymphoma. CDR3 in amino acids: CASSPLTGFGNSPLHF. CDR3 nucleotide sequence: TGTGCCAGCAGCCCTCTCACAGGTTTTGGTAATTCACCCCTCCACTTT.